The entry that follows covers one T cell receptor (beta chain) sequence. Its specificity is not known. This CDR3 has 12 residues. V dropped 1 base and J dropped 8 bases, with 11 bases sitting between them. CDR1 and CDR2 (germline): GTSNPN, SVGIG (reference sequence). The entry originates in a study of T cell responses to AZD1222 COVID-19 vaccine. The method was immunoSEQ multiplex PCR; TCRdb's version includes in-frame clones alone and lacks a portion of them. The sample has about 140,000 clones; around 90% are singletons. The study's findings and limits: Scientists sampled the repertoires only once the peak T cell response had passed.

The sequence was obtained from an adult in good health. The V gene is TRBV30, the J gene TRBJ1-1, with D hard to call. Sample: peripheral blood, taken on day 0 of AZD1222 vaccination. CDR3 coding DNA: TGTGCCTGGAGTGGTGGCAGCTCAGAAGCTTTCTTT. It is translated as CAWSGGSSEAFF.